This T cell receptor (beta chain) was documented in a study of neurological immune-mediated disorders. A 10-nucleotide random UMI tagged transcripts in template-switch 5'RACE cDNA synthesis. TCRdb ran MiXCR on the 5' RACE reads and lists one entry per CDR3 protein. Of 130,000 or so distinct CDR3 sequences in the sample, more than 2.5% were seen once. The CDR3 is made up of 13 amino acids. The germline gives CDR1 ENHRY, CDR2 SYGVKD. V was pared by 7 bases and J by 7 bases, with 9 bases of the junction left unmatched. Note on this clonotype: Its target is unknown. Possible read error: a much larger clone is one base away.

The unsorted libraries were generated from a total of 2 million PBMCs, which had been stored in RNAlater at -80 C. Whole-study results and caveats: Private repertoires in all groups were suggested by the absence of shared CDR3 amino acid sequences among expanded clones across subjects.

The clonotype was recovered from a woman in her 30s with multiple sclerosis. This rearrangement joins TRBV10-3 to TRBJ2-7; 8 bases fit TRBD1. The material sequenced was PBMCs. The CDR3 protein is CAITGGTGKEQYF. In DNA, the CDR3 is TGTGCCATCACCGGTGGGACAGGCAAAGAGCAGTACTTC.